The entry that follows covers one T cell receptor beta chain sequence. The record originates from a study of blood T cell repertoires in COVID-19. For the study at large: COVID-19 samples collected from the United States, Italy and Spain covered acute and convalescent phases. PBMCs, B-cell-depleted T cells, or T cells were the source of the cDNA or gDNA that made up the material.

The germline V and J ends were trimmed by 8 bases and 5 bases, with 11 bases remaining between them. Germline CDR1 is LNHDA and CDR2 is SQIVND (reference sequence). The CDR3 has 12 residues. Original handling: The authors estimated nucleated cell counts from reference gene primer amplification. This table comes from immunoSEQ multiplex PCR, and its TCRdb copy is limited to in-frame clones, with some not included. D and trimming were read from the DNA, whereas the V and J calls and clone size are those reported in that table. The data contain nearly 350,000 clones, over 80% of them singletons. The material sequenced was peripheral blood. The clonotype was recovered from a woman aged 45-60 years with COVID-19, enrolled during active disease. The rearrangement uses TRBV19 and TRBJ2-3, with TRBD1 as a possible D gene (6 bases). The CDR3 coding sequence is TGTGCCAGTGGAATCAGGGGAGATACGCAGTATTTT. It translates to CASGIRGDTQYF.